This TCR beta chain stems from a study of blood T cells in healthy people across ages. Overall study: Per two T cells, about one barcoded beta molecule was captured through template switching. Study conclusions and caveats: Both naive CD4+ cell counts and diversity were greater in long-lived donors than in aged donors.

Germline loops: CDR1 DFQATT, CDR2 SNEGSKA (reference sequence). This CDR3 region has 13 residues. With 2 bases clipped from V and 9 bases from J, the junction kept 4 bases outside the gene matches. Comment on this clonotype: Its antigen is currently unknown.

Together with a sample-barcoded 5' primer, a J-beta primer mix was included in a second PCR lasting roughly 6 to 12 cycles. A template-switch adaptor containing 12 random nucleotides labeled each cDNA molecule. TCRdb ran MiXCR on the 5' RACE reads and lists one entry per CDR3 protein. The data show 850,000 to 1,000,000 distinct CDR3 sequences, 51% seen once. This chain connects TRBV20-1 to TRBJ2-1, with 10 bases lining up with TRBD2. This TCR came from a woman aged 55-70 years in good health. Sequenced: blood. CDR3 sequence: CSARLAGVGEQFF. Here the CDR3 DNA reads TGCAGTGCTAGACTAGCGGGAGTCGGTGAGCAGTTCTTC.